The rows below give T cell receptor beta chains drawn from one sample of a study of a mutant IDH1 vaccine in newly diagnosed glioma. Their antigens are not known. The data were produced by immunoSEQ multiplex PCR, yet TCRdb's version contains in-frame clones alone and is incomplete. The profile covers around 24,000 clones, with around 79% appearing a single time and 8% taken by the ten largest. Sequencing was performed on PBMCs, taken from a glioma patient whose treatment included an IDH1 peptide vaccine. The receptors originated from a man between 40 and 49 years old with glioma. Each CDR3 is given with its conserved first and last residue. The D gene is left open where the match is weak. The listing skips clone size in some rows; elsewhere it reads once, few, many or a size class.

TRBJ2-1,TRBV6-5,.,13,.,TGTGCCAGCAGTTACTCGCTGCGCAATGAGCAGTTCTTC,CASSYSLRNEQFF
TRBJ1-5,TRBV7-2,.,15,.,TGTGCCAGCAGCCCAAGCGGCAGGGAAGATCAGCCCCAGCATTTT,CASSPSGREDQPQHF
TRBJ1-2,TRBV29-1,.,11,.,TGCAGCGTGGGCGGGGGCTGGGGCTACACCTTC,CSVGGGWGYTF
TRBJ1-6,TRBV6-1,.,13,.,TGTGCCAGCAGCGCCGGGACAAATTCACCCCTCCACTTT,CASSAGTNSPLHF
TRBJ1-4,TRBV4-1,few,14,.,TGCGCCAGCAGCCAAGATTTGGGGAGGTCAAAACTGTTTTTT,CASSQDLGRSKLFF
TRBJ2-1,TRBV11-2,.,13,.,TGTGCCAGCAGCTTAAACCTTTTTAATGAGCAGTTCTTC,CASSLNLFNEQFF
TRBJ1-1,TRBV7-9,medium-sized,12,.,TGTGCCAGCAGCTTAGCGCGGCCTGAAGCTTTCTTT,CASSLARPEAFF
TRBJ1-2,TRBV9,.,15,TRBD1,TGTGCCAGCAGCGCTCACGGGACAGGGGTCTATGGCTACACCTTC,CASSAHGTGVYGYTF
TRBJ2-1,TRBV5-5,.,17,TRBD1,TGTGCCAGCAGCTTGGTTGATTGGGACAGGGATAAGAGTGAGCAGTTCTTC,CASSLVDWDRDKSEQFF
TRBJ1-5,TRBV6-6,.,15,TRBD1,TGTGCCAGCAACAGGGGCAAGTATAGCAATCAGCCCCAGCATTTT,CASNRGKYSNQPQHF
TRBJ2-5,TRBV10-3,.,16,.,TGTGCCATCAGTGAGTCGGCAGGTGAAGGGCAAGAGACCCAGTACTTC,CAISESAGEGQETQYF
TRBJ2-3,TRBV19,.,14,TRBD2,TGTGCCAGTACAACTAGCGGAAACACAGATACGCAGTATTTT,CASTTSGNTDTQYF
TRBJ1-6,TRBV18,once,14,TRBD1,TGTGCCAGCTCACCAGACAGGGGCTATTCACCCCTCCACTTT,CASSPDRGYSPLHF
TRBJ2-1,TRBV2,.,14,TRBD1,TGTGCCAGCAAGATGACAGGGGGTACCGATGAGCAGTTCTTC,CASKMTGGTDEQFF
TRBJ1-1,TRBV19,few,14,TRBD1,TGTGCCAGTAGCCTCACAGGGGGCGGTACTGAAGCTTTCTTT,CASSLTGGGTEAFF
TRBJ2-2,TRBV7-7,.,15,TRBD1,TGTGCCAGCAGTAAGGGACAGGGTCCCACCGGGGAGCTGTTTTTT,CASSKGQGPTGELFF
TRBJ2-1,TRBV5-4,.,15,.,TGTGCCAGCAGCTCAGGAGGGGAATCCTACAATGAGCAGTTCTTC,CASSSGGESYNEQFF
TRBJ2-7,TRBV11-1,.,14,TRBD2,TGTGCCAGCAGCTCCCTAGCGGGAGGTCACGAGCAGTACTTC,CASSSLAGGHEQYF
TRBJ2-5,TRBV11-2,.,15,TRBD2,TGTGCCAGCAGCCCTAGCGGGAGGGCTTGGGAGACCCAGTACTTC,CASSPSGRAWETQYF